The entry below describes one T cell receptor beta chain. This clonotype was recorded once. Which antigen it targets is not known. Nothing much larger sits one base from this clone, and base qualities are not available. This sample is drawn from a study of blood T cells in healthy people across ages (dated by TCRdb to the mid-2010s). Regarding the complete study: In model experiments, roughly one uniquely barcoded TCR beta cDNA molecule per two T cells was captured by template switching. Using deep sequencing normalized with unique cDNA molecular identifiers, the study measured how TCR beta repertoire diversity changes with age. The donors were divided into four age groups: young (average approximately 15 years), middle-aged (approximately 39), aged (roughly 60) and long-lived (about 84). To avoid experimental bias, donors of different ages were distributed randomly across sequencing lanes. Two additional independent replicas of 1 million unique cDNA reads from the same blood draw were analyzed for two donors (one aged 18 to 29 and one aged 80 or older). Paper-wide results and their limitations: Observed TCR beta diversity correlated strongly with the percentage of naive T cells measured by flow cytometry. Donor CMV infection status was unknown, potentially confounding age-related changes in expanded clonotypes. Compared with the aged group, the long-lived group had more naive CD4+ T cells, fewer expanded clones and increased TCR diversity, a pattern suggesting age selection. Conclusive comparison of naive and antigen-experienced compartments was prevented by the profiling of bulk unsorted PBMCs. As age increased, observed TCR beta diversity per million T cells dropped in a roughly linear way, and a significant reduction was already evident by age 40. Estimates of total diversity from one million sequenced T cells were regarded as lower bounds and underestimates.

The donors were roughly 39 Caucasian individuals from Russia, aged 6 to 90 years, who were systemically healthy. Around 10 milliliters of peripheral blood were collected from each donor into EDTA-treated Vacutainer tubes. Ficoll-Paque density-gradient centrifugation was used to isolate PBMCs, with at least 6.5 million per sample. Trizol reagent was used to extract total RNA from the PBMCs, yielding at least 5 micrograms per sample. The percentages of naive CD45RAhigh/CD27high T cells were determined by flow cytometry on a PBMC aliquot from every donor. The CDR3, cysteine through phenylalanine, is 15 amino acids long. The CDR3 DNA has 45 bases and is translated from base 1. Via the germline V gene, CDR1 is SGHTA and CDR2 FQGNSA. Receptor amplification or capture employed 5' RACE. Sequencing took place on an Illumina HiSeq 2500. A second 7 to 11 cycle PCR used a sample-barcoded 5' primer and a J-beta primer mix. A template-switch 5' adaptor carrying 12 random nucleotides introduced a unique molecular identifier onto each TCR beta cDNA molecule. Each sample yielded at least 3 million CDR3-containing paired-end reads. The Mint cDNA synthesis kit, primed by a TRBC-specific oligonucleotide, was used to synthesize first-strand cDNA from all RNA. After uracil-DNA glycosylase treatment, a first 18-cycle PCR used universal primers M1SS and BC2_uni_R on all cDNA. The original pipeline was this. Normalization of each sample was performed by random selection of 1 million high-quality reads, each carrying a distinct molecular identifier. Reads sharing molecular identifiers were discarded rather than binned into consensus sequences. MiTCR, with a Q25 quality threshold and the strictest error-elimination algorithm, was used for CDR3 identification, clonotype clustering and error correction. A nonparametric unseen species model using Euler transformation provided a lower-bound estimate of total TCR beta diversity. The public reads were reanalyzed by TCRdb: fastp trimming at Q25, MiXCR alignment, in-frame beta chains only. Identical CDR3 protein sequences are pooled into one entry, listed with their most common genes and DNA. It is TCRdb's table, rather than the study itself, that gives the V and J calls and clone size. For this sample there are around 1.5 million distinct CDR3 sequences; roughly 60% appear just once. In total, the top ten clones hold 5.5% to 8% of the sample.

The receptor was isolated from a man between 18 and 29 years old in good health. The source material was blood. The V gene is TRBV7-2 and the J gene is TRBJ2-4, with TRBD2 identical over 8 junction bases. Judging by the DNA end, TRBJ2-7 fits better; the J call may be wrong. The CDR3 in this case is CASSLSSGRDHEQYF. The nucleotide sequence is TGTGCCAGCAGCTTAAGCAGCGGGAGAGACCACGAGCAGTACTTC.